The 26 T cell receptor beta chains below all came from one sample that was sequenced in a study of blood T cell repertoires in COVID-19 (dated by TCRdb to the early 2020s). Library preparation used the immunoSEQ multiplex PCR assay. TCRdb took over this immuneACCESS table, retaining in-frame rearrangements with V and J assigned. Such tables are incomplete; in checked studies, under half of the missing clones stem from an unresolved V gene, and the remainder is unexplained. For this sample the table gives 85,000 to 120,000 clones, of which 75% to 95% were detected only once. The top ten clones comprise roughly 4.5% of the sample. Source material: peripheral blood. The receptor source for this set is a man aged 18 to 30 with acute or convalescent COVID-19.

The chain recombines TRBV5-1 with TRBJ1-1, with TRBD1 identical over 7 bases. Germline CDR1 reads SGHRS; CDR2 reads YFSETQ. The length of the CDR3 is 16 residues. Trimming took 0 bases from V and 0 from J; bases not matched to a gene: 5. The CDR3 protein is CASSLETGNMNTEAFF. The DNA for the CDR3 is TGCGCCAGCAGCTTGGAGACAGGGAACATGAACACTGAAGCTTTCTTT.

This rearrangement joins TRBV19 to TRBJ1-1, with 8 bases fitting TRBD1. The CDR3 totals 15 residues. V gave up 4 bases and J gave up 6 bases; unmatched junction bases: 10. The V gene's germline CDR1 is LNHDA and CDR2 SQIVND (reference sequence). DNA of the CDR3: TGTGCCAGTAGTAGGTCGGACAGGGACTTTGCTGAAGCTTTCTTT. Protein sequence: CASSRSDRDFAEAFF.

The V and J genes are TRBV12-5 and TRBJ1-5; 8 bases align to TRBD1. The CDR3 is made up of 18 amino acids. J gave up 3 bases and V 0 bases, and 10 bases lay outside the gene matches. Germline V gene data show CDR1 as LGHNT and CDR2 as FRNRAP. In DNA form, the CDR3 reads TGTGCTAGTGGTTTGGTCCAAGGACAGGGCGGTTTCAATCAGCCCCAGCATTTT. This gives the protein CASGLVQGQGGFNQPQHF.

The rearrangement links TRBV5-1 to TRBJ2-7; maybe TRBD1 (5 bases). The CDR3 sequence is 17 residues long. The germline V and J ends were trimmed by 0 bases and 0 bases, with 16 bases remaining between them. Germline V lookup: CDR1 SGHRS, CDR2 YFSETQ. CDR3 nucleotide sequence: TGCGCCAGCAGCTTGGGAAGGGGCGCAGGCCTCTCCTACGAGCAGTACTTC. It translates to CASSLGRGAGLSYEQYF.

V and J are TRBV11-2 and TRBJ1-6; no firm D call. The CDR3 is 14 residues long. Germline V gene data show CDR1 as SGHAT and CDR2 as FQNNGV. V was pared by 7 bases and J by 7 bases, with 14 bases between. The CDR3 bases are TGTGCCAGCAAGGTACGGACTGTCAATTCACCCCTCCACTTT. Its protein product is CASKVRTVNSPLHF.

Of note for this clone: The same CDR3 arises from other DNA sequences in this sample as well. The chain is built from TRBV6-5 and TRBJ2-3; 10 bases are shared with TRBD1. Germline trimming cut 5 bases from V and 1 base from J; bases unmatched to any gene: 3. This CDR3 has 15 amino acids. Per germline, CDR1 MNHEY and CDR2 SVGAGI. Here the CDR3 reads CASSIGTGGTDTQYF. Here the CDR3 DNA reads TGTGCCAGCAGTATTGGGACAGGGGGCACAGATACGCAGTATTTT.

This sequence joins TRBV5-4 and TRBJ1-5; unclear D gene. V was pared by 0 bases and J by 1 base, with 11 bases between. Germline assignment: CDR1 SGHNT and CDR2 YYREEE (reference sequence). This CDR3 is built from 16 residues. In nucleotides, the CDR3 is TGTGCCAGCAGCTTGGTATTCGGTTCGAGCAATCAGCCCCAGCATTTT. This encodes CASSLVFGSSNQPQHF. The entire variable domain, with the rest obtained from reference TRBV5-4 and TRBJ1-5, is as follows: ETGVTQSPTHLIKTRGQQVTLRCSSQSGHNTVSWYQQALGQGPQFIFQYYREEENGRGNFPPRFSGLQFPNYSSELNVNALELDDSALYLCASSLVFGSSNQPQHFGDGTRLSIL.

This chain links TRBV6-5 with TRBJ2-7; D unclear. The V and J ends lost 0 bases and 0 bases respectively, with 9 bases between them. In germline, CDR1 is MNHEY, CDR2 SVGAGI. The CDR3 sequence is 15 residues long. The CDR3, as DNA: TGTGCCAGCAGTTACTCGAACGGTATCTCCTACGAGCAGTACTTC. Its protein product is CASSYSNGISYEQYF.

The gene calls are TRBV6-5 and TRBJ1-1; D uncertain. V lost 4 bases, J lost 1 base, and 16 bases lay in between. CDR1 is MNHEY, CDR2 SVGAGI, per germline. CDR3 length: 16 residues. The CDR3 DNA is TGTGCCAGCAGTTCCCGGGTGGGGAGTAGGAACACTGAAGCTTTCTTT. Protein sequence: CASSSRVGSRNTEAFF.

The V gene is TRBV5-1, the J gene TRBJ2-3; 7 nucleotides match TRBD2. Germline CDR1 SGHRS, CDR2 YFSETQ. CDR3 length: 16 residues. J lost 6 bases, V lost 0 bases, and 10 bases had no gene match. CDR3 protein: CASSLAGLWEGDTQYF. The CDR3, as DNA: TGCGCCAGCAGCTTGGCGGGACTATGGGAGGGGGATACGCAGTATTTT.

The chain is built from TRBV24-1 and TRBJ2-3, with D perhaps matching TRBD1 (5 bases). Trimming cost V 6 bases and J 0 bases, with 24 bases left between them. Germline V CDR1 and CDR2: KGHDR, SFDVKD. The CDR3 is 19 residues long. The CDR3: CATSKIPEGERYSTDTQYF. CDR3 sequence (DNA): TGTGCCACCAGTAAGATACCAGAAGGGGAAAGATATAGCACAGATACGCAGTATTTT.

V and J are TRBV9 and TRBJ2-2, with 8 bases that match TRBD2. V gave up 4 bases and J gave up 3 bases; unmatched junction bases: 14. The CDR3 is 18 residues long. From germline, CDR1 is SGDLS and CDR2 YYNGEE. The CDR3 nucleotides are TGTGCCAGCAGCACACCCACCCTAGGACTAGCACACACCGGGGAGCTGTTTTTT. Its translation is CASSTPTLGLAHTGELFF.

This clone was detected once. The chain combines TRBV27 with TRBJ2-7; 11 bases agree with TRBD1. The V gene end was trimmed by 4 bases and the J gene end by 3 bases; junction bases not matched to a gene: 2. This CDR3 is built from 14 residues. The germline CDR1 and CDR2 sequences are MNHEY and SMNVEV (reference sequence). The CDR3 sequence: CASSSGTGGYEQYF. The CDR3 DNA reads TGTGCCAGCAGTTCGGGGACAGGGGGCTACGAGCAGTACTTC.

The chain has TRBV6-5 and TRBJ2-3; D possibly corresponds to TRBD1 (8 bases). Trimming shortened V by 2 bases and J by 4 bases, and 13 bases separated the two germline ends. This CDR3 spans 15 amino acids. Germline V gene data show CDR1 as MNHEY and CDR2 as SVGAGI. The CDR3 here is CASSYPQGGADTQYF. CDR3 bases: TGTGCCAGCAGTTACCCACAGGGGGGGGCAGATACGCAGTATTTT.

The CDR3 region is CASSRTGALYGYTF. The CDR3, as DNA: TGTGCCAGCAGTAGGACAGGAGCCCTATATGGCTACACCTTC. The chain is built from TRBV27 and TRBJ1-2; 7 nucleotides align to TRBD1. Germline CDR1 reads MNHEY; CDR2 reads SMNVEV (reference sequence). The junction had 8 bases not matched to a gene; V was cut back by 5 bases and J by 5 bases. The CDR3 is 14 amino acids.

The chain combines TRBV5-8 with TRBJ1-1; no definite D call. The CDR3 is made up of 15 amino acids. Looked up from germline, CDR1 is SGHTS and CDR2 is YDEGEE. V was clipped by 0 bases and J by 4 bases, with 13 bases between them. The CDR3, as DNA: TGTGCCAGCAGCTTGGCGCGGGGTGGGGTCACTGAAGCTTTCTTT. As protein: CASSLARGGVTEAFF. The full variable domain, rest sourced from reference TRBV5-8 and TRBJ1-1, is EAGVTQSPTHLIKTRGQQATLRCSPISGHTSVYWYQQALGLGLQFLLWYDEGEERNRGNFPPRFSGRQFPNYSSELNVNALELEDSALYLCASSLARGGVTEAFFGQGTRLTVV.

In its sample, this clone was seen a few times. The V gene is TRBV19, the J gene TRBJ1-2; 9 nucleotides agree with TRBD1. V shed 7 bases and J 2 bases; nucleotides not matched to a gene: 5. This CDR3 region has 14 residues. The germline gives CDR1 LNHDA, CDR2 SQIVND (reference sequence). The DNA for the CDR3 is TGTGCCAGTACAATAGGACAGGGGAACTATGGCTACACCTTC. This gives the protein CASTIGQGNYGYTF.

The chain joins TRBV19 to TRBJ2-1; possible D gene TRBD2, 6 bases. This CDR3 has 13 residues. Germline CDR1 is LNHDA and CDR2 is SQIVND (reference sequence). V was clipped by 9 bases and J by 8 bases, with 17 bases between them. CDR3: CASTTRGGDEQFF. The CDR3 DNA follows: TGTGCCAGCACGACCCGTGGAGGGGATGAGCAGTTCTTC.

The rearrangement links TRBV3-1 (or the pseudogene TRBV3-2) to TRBJ2-7; TRBD2 agrees at 8 bases. The CDR3 spans 16 residues. V shed 1 base and J 5 bases; nucleotides not matched to a gene: 10. CDR1 LGHDT and CDR2 YNNKEL come from the germline V gene (reference sequence). The CDR3 protein is CASSQVSGEALNEQYF. The CDR3 nucleotides are TGTGCCAGCAGCCAAGTTAGCGGGGAAGCCCTAAACGAGCAGTACTTC.

This chain connects TRBV29-1 to TRBJ1-1, with 10 nucleotides matching TRBD1. CDR1 and CDR2 (germline): SQVTM, ANQGSEA. The junction had 7 bases not matched to a gene; V was cut back by 6 bases and J by 9 bases. This CDR3 has 12 residues. The DNA for the CDR3 is TGCAGCGTCTCGACAGGGGGCCGTAAAGCTTTCTTT. The encoded protein is CSVSTGGRKAFF.

The J gene is TRBJ1-3, the V gene TRBV30; the D gene is possibly TRBD1 (5 bases). V lost 5 bases, J lost 8 bases, and 7 bases lay in between. Germline CDR1 reads GTSNPN; CDR2 reads SVGIG (reference sequence). The CDR3 is 10 amino acids. The CDR3, as DNA: TGTGCCTGGGGGGACTACACCATATATTTT. Its protein product is CAWGDYTIYF.

CDR3 sequence (DNA): TGTGCCAGCAGCTTAATCACGACTGGTGGAGCTTTCTTT. Translated: CASSLITTGGAFF. V usage is TRBV7-2 and J usage is TRBJ1-1; D unclear. Between the trimmed V and J ends, which lost 2 bases and 10 bases, there was a span of 14 bases. The CDR3 totals 13 residues. CDR1 and CDR2 (germline): SGHTA, FQGNSA.

J is TRBJ1-3 and V is TRBV10-3, with 7 bases that match TRBD1. Germline V gene lookup returns CDR1 ENHRY and CDR2 SYGVKD. CDR3 length: 15 residues. The junction had 7 bases not matched to a gene; V was cut back by 4 bases and J by 4 bases. The DNA for the CDR3 is TGTGCCATCAGTGCACCGGGACAGCACGGAAACACCATATATTTT. This gives the protein CAISAPGQHGNTIYF.

The CDR3: CATSDPTPGQGTYEQYF. CDR3 nucleotides: TGTGCCACCAGTGACCCGACACCGGGACAGGGGACCTACGAGCAGTACTTC. The chain employs TRBV24-1 and TRBJ2-7; TRBD1 agrees at 10 bases. The CDR3 is 17 amino acids. Germline trimming cut 4 bases from V and 2 bases from J; bases unmatched to any gene: 10. Germline loops: CDR1 KGHDR, CDR2 SFDVKD.

The V and J genes are TRBV12-3 or TRBV12-4 and TRBJ1-2; D is perhaps TRBD1 (5 bases). Trimming cost V 5 bases and J 7 bases, with 14 bases left between them. This CDR3 is built from 13 residues. The CDR3, as DNA: TGTGCCAGCAGTGTCAGGGAGGTGGGTGGCTACACCTTC. Translation gives CASSVREVGGYTF.

The chain has TRBV6-5 and TRBJ1-1; D is possibly TRBD1 (6 bases). Between the trimmed V and J ends, which lost 5 bases and 0 bases, there was a span of 13 bases. Germline V gene lookup returns CDR1 MNHEY and CDR2 SVGAGI. This CDR3 has 15 residues. CDR3 region: CASSPVQGMNTEAFF. For the CDR3, the DNA is TGTGCCAGCAGTCCCGTCCAGGGGATGAACACTGAAGCTTTCTTT.